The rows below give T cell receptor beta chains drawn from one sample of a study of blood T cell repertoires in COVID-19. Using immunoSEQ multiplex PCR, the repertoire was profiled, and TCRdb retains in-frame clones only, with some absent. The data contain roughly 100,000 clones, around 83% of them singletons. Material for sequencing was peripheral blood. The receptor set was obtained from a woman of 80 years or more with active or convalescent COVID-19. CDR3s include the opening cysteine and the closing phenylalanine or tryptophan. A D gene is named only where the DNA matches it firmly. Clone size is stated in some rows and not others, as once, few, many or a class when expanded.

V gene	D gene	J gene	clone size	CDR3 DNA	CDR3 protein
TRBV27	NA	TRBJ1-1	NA	TGTGCCAGCAGTTTAAGACACATGAACACTGAAGCTTTCTTT	CASSLRHMNTEAFF
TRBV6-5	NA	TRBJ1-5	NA	TGTGCCAGCAGTTACTCGAGCGCGTCCCATCAGCCCCAGCATTTT	CASSYSSASHQPQHF
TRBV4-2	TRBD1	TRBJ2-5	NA	TGTGCCAGCAGCCAAGAACGGGGACAGTACCAAGAGACCCAGTACTTC	CASSQERGQYQETQYF
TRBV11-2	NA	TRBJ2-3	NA	TGTGCCAGCAGCTCAGGGGCCGGGGGGCTCATCGATACGCAGTATTTT	CASSSGAGGLIDTQYF
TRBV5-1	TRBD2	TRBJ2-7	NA	TGCGCCAGCAGTATGGACGGGGGGGCCTACGAGCAGTACTTC	CASSMDGGAYEQYF
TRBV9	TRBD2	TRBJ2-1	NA	TGTGCCAGCAGCGTATCCGGGTCTGTCTGGCGGGGGAACAATGAGCAGTTCTTC	CASSVSGSVWRGNNEQFF
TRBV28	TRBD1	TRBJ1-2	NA	TGTGCCAGCAGTTTAGACAGGGGGCGGGGCTACACCTTC	CASSLDRGRGYTF
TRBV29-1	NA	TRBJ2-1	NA	TGCAGCGTTGAAGATGGGGGGATTGGTGAATATCTGTTCTTC	CSVEDGGIGEYLFF
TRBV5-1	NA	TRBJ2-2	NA	TGCGCCAGCAGCTCAAGGACAGCGAACACCGGGGAGCTGTTTTTT	CASSSRTANTGELFF
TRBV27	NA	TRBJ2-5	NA	TGTGCCAGCAGTTTATGGGCCCAGCGGGAGACCCAGTACTTC	CASSLWAQRETQYF
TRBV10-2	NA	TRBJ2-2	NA	TGCGCCAGCAGTGAGTCCGTCAGGGCCCTCACCGGGGAGCTGTTTTTT	CASSESVRALTGELFF
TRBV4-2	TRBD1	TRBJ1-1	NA	TGTGCCAGCACCAGGACAGGGGGCCTCCAAGCTTTCTTT	CASTRTGGLQAFF
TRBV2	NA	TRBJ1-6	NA	TGTGCCAGCAGTTCGGGACAACAGAATTCACCCCTCCACTTT	CASSSGQQNSPLHF
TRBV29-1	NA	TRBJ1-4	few	TGCAGCGTCGATACGGGTGGGAATGAAAAACTGTTTTTT	CSVDTGGNEKLFF
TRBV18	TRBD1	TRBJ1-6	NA	TGTGCCAGCTCACCGAGGAACAGGGGTGGCAATTCACCCCTCCACTTT	CASSPRNRGGNSPLHF
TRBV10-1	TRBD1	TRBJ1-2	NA	TGCGCCAGCAGTGAAGAGACAGGGTTCCGGATCTATGGCTACACCTTC	CASSEETGFRIYGYTF
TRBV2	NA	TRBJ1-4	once	TGTGCCAGCAGCGACAGGAGGAATGAAAAACTGTTTTTT	CASSDRRNEKLFF
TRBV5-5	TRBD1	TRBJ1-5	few	TGTGCCAGCAGCGCGAGGACAGGTTTCAATCAGCCCCAGCATTTT	CASSARTGFNQPQHF
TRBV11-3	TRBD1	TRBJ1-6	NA	TGTGCCAGCAGCGTTAACTTTACAGGGGAAGATTCACCCCTCCACTTT	CASSVNFTGEDSPLHF
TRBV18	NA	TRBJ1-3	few	TGTGCCAGCTCCGTGGGACACGGAAACACCATATATTTT	CASSVGHGNTIYF
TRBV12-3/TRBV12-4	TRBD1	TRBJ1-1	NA	TGTGCCAGCAGTCCTGGGATTGGACAGGGGGCTTTCTTT	CASSPGIGQGAFF
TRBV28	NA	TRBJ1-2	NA	TGTGCCAGCAGTGGACAGTTGTTCCACAACTATGGCTACACCTTC	CASSGQLFHNYGYTF
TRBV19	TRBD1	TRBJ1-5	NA	TGTGCCAGTAGTATCCAGGGGGGAAGCAATCAGCCCCAGCATTTT	CASSIQGGSNQPQHF
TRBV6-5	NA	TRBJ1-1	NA	TGTGCCAGCAGCCCGGGGGTTCAGAACACTGAAGCTTTCTTT	CASSPGVQNTEAFF
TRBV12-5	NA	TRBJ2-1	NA	TGTGCTAGTGGTTTGTACCAGGGTGGGAATGAGCAGTTCTTC	CASGLYQGGNEQFF
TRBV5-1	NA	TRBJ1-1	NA	TGCGCCAGCAGACGCGTACCGGACACTGAAGCTTTCTTT	CASRRVPDTEAFF
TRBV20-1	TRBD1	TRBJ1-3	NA	TGCAGTGCTAGTCCCGGACAGGTCTCTGGAAACACCATATATTTT	CSASPGQVSGNTIYF
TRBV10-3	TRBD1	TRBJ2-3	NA	TGTGCCATCGGTCACACAGGGGATAGCACAGATACGCAGTATTTT	CAIGHTGDSTDTQYF
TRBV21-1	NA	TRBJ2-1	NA	TGTGCCAGCAGCAACTCTGGGACAGGGAATATCCTTCATGAGCAGTTCTTC	CASSNSGTGNILHEQFF
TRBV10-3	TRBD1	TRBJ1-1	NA	TGTGCCATCAGTACAGGGGTGAACACTGAAGCTTTCTTT	CAISTGVNTEAFF
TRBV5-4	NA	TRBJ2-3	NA	TGTGCCAGCAGCTTGGGTAGCCTAGCCGCAACAGATACGCAGTATTTT	CASSLGSLAATDTQYF
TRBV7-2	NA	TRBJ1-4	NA	TGTGCCAGCAGCTTAGGGGACACCTCGAATGAAAAACTGTTTTTT	CASSLGDTSNEKLFF
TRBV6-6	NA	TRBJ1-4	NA	TGTGCCAGCTCCGGTGGTACTGAAAAACTGTTTTTT	CASSGGTEKLFF
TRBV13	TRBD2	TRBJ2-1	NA	TGTGCCAGCAGCCCCACTGGACTAGCCGGTAGAGAGCAGTTCTTC	CASSPTGLAGREQFF
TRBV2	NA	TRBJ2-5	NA	TGTGCCAGCAACTACAGGGACGGGGAGACCCAGTACTTC	CASNYRDGETQYF
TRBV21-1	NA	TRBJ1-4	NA	TGTGCCAGCAGCAACTTCACGTCCGACATAACCAAATATAAAAATGAAAAACTGTTTTTT	CASSNFTSDITKYKNEKLFF
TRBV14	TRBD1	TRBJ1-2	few	TGTGCCAGCAGCCACCCGGGACAGGGGGCACGGGTCTATGGCTACACCTTC	CASSHPGQGARVYGYTF
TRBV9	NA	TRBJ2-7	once	TGTGCCAGCAGCGTAGATGGGCTAGCGCCCGTCGCGCAGTACTTC	CASSVDGLAPVAQYF
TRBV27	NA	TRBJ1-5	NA	TGTGCCAGCAGGACGGTGGCGGGATACAATCAGCCCCAGCATTTT	CASRTVAGYNQPQHF